The clone carrying this T cell receptor beta chain appeared once. Its antigen is not known. This record belongs to a study of radiotherapy plus CTLA-4 blockade in lung cancer. Study-wide context: Objective responses were documented in roughly 20% of patients, with disease control in about 28%. Overall study results and limits: With interferon-beta, early dynamics of blood T cell clones were reported to best predict response. Tumor-origin TCR clones grew in blood after radiotherapy plus ipilimumab.

The study gave focal radiation plus ipilimumab CTLA-4 blockade to patients with chemo-refractory metastatic non-small-cell lung cancer. TCRdb's copy holds only in-frame clones and misses some; the assay was immunoSEQ multiplex PCR. The table records 85,000 to 100,000 clones, approximately 86% of them present only once. Looked up from germline, CDR1 is GTSNPN and CDR2 is SVGIG (reference sequence). V shed 1 base and J shed 0 bases, with 7 bases lying between them. This CDR3 has 13 amino acids. The chain carries TRBV30 and TRBJ2-7; D uncertain. The material sequenced was peripheral blood, taken from a patient treated with radiotherapy plus ipilimumab. The receptor's source is a human donor with non-small cell lung cancer that progressed on radiotherapy plus ipilimumab. The CDR3 DNA reads as TGTGCCTGGAGTGACGGAGCCTCCTACGAGCAGTACTTC. It yields the protein CAWSDGASYEQYF.